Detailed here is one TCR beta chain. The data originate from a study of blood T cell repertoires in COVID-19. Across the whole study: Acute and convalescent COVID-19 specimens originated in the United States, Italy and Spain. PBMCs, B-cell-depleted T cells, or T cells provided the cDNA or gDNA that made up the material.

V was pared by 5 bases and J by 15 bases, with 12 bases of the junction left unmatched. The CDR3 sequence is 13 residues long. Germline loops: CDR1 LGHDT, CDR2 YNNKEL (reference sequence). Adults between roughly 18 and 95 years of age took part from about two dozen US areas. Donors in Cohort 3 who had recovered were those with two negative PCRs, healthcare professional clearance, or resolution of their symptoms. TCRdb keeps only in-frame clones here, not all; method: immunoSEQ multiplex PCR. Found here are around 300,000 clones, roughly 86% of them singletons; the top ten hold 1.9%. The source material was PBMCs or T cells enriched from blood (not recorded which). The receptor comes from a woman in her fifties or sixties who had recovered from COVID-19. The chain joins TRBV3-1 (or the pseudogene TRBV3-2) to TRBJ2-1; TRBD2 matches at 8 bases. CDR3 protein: CASSSGLGGSGFF. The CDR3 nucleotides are TGTGCCAGCAGCTCGGGACTAGGGGGAAGTGGGTTCTTC.